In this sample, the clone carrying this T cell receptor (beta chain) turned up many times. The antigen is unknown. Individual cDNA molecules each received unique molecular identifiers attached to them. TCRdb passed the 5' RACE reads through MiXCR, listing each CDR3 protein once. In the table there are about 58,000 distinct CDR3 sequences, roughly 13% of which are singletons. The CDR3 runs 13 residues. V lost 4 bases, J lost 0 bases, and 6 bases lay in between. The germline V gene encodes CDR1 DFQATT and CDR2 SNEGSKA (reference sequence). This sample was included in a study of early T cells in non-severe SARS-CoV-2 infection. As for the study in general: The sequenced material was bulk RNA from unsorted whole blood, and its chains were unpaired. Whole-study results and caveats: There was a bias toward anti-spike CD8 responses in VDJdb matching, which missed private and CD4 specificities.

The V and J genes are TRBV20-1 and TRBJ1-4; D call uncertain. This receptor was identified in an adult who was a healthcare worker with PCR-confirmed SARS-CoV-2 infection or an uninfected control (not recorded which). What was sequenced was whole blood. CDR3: CSAIGSTNEKLFF. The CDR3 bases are TGCAGTGCTATTGGTTCAACTAATGAAAAACTGTTTTTT.